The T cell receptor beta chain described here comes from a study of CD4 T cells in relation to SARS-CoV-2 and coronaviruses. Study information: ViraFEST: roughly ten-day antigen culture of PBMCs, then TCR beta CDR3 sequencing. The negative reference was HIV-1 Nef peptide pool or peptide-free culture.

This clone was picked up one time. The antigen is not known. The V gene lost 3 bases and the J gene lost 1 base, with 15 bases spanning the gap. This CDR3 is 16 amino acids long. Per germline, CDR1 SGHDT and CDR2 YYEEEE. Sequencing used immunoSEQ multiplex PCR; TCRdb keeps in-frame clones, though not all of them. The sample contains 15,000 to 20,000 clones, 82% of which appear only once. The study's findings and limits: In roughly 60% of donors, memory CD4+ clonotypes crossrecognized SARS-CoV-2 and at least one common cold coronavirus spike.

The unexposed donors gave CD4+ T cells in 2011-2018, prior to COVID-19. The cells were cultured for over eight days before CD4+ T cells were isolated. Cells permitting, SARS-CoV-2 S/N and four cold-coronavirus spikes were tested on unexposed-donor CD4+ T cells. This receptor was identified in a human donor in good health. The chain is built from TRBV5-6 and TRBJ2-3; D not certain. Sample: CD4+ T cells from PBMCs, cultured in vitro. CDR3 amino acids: CASSSVAPSGTDTQYF. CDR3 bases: TGTGCCAGCAGCTCAGTAGCTCCCTCGGGCACAGATACGCAGTATTTT.